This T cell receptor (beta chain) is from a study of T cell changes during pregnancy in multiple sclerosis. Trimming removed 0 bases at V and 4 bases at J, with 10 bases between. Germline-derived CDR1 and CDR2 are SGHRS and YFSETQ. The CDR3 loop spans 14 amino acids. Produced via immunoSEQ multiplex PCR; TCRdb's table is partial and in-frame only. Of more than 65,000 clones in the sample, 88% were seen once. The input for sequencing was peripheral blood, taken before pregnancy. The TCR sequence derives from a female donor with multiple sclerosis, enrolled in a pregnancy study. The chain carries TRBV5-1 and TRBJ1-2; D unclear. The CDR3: CASSLAWEAYGYTF. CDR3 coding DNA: TGCGCCAGCAGCTTGGCCTGGGAGGCCTATGGCTACACCTTC.